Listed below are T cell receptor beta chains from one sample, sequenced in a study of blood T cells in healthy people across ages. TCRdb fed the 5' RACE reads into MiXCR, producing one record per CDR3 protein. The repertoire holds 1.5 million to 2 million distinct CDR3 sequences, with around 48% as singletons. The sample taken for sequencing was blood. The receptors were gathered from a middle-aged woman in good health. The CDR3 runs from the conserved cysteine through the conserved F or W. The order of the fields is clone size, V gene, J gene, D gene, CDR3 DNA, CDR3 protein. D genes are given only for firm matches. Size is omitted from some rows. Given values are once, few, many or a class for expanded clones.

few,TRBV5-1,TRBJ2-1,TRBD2,TGCGCCAGCAGCCCCGCAGCGGGGCGGGATGAGCAGTTCTTC,CASSPAAGRDEQFF
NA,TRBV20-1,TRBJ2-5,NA,TGCAGCTCCGAACAGCAAGAGACCCAGTACTTC,CSSEQQETQYF
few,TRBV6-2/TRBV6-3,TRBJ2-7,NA,TGTGCCAGCACCTGGGGAACCTACGAGCAGTACTTC,CASTWGTYEQYF
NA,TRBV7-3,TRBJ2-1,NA,TGTGCCAGCAGCTCCAGGGTAGGTTACAATGAGCAGTTCTTC,CASSSRVGYNEQFF
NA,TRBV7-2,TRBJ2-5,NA,TGTGCCAGCAGCCCCCGAGGCCGGACACACCAAGAGACCCAGTACTTC,CASSPRGRTHQETQYF
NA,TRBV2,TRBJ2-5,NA,TGTGCCAGCAGTGAAGCGCGAAGGATTGGGGAGACCCAGTACTTC,CASSEARRIGETQYF
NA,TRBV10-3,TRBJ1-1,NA,TGTGCCATCAGTGACCCCGGGAGAAAGTTTCCTGAAGCTTTCTTT,CAISDPGRKFPEAFF
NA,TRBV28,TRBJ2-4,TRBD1,TGTGCCAGCAGTGTTGACCTACAGGGGTGGACCAAAAACATTCAGTACTTC,CASSVDLQGWTKNIQYF
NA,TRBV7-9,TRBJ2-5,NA,TGTGCCAGCAGCCTATCATCCAGGGGAAGAGAGACCCAGTACTTC,CASSLSSRGRETQYF
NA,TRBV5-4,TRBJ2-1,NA,TGTGCCAGTAGCTTGGAAGGGGCAGCCTCCTACAATGAGCAGTTCTTC,CASSLEGAASYNEQFF
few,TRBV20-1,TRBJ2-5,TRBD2,TGCAGTGGCAGAGAGGTCGGGATAGCGGGGGTGGAGACCCAGTACTTC,CSGREVGIAGVETQYF
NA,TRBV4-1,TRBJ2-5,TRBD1,TGCGCCAGCAGTAGGAACCGGGAGGTCGGACAGGGGTATCGGTTAGAGACCCAGTACTTC,CASSRNREVGQGYRLETQYF
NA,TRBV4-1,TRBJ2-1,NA,TGCGCCAGCAGCCAAGAGGGGGGGGCCCACAATGAGCAGTTCTTC,CASSQEGGAHNEQFF
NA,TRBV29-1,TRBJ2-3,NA,TGCAGCGTTGACGGAAGGCGGACAGATACGCAGTATTTT,CSVDGRRTDTQYF
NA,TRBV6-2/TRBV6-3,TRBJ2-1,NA,TGTGCCAGCAGTTACCACAATGAGAATGAGCAGTTCTTC,CASSYHNENEQFF
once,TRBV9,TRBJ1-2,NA,TGTGCCAGCAGGCAAGGGGTATATGGCTACACCTTC,CASRQGVYGYTF
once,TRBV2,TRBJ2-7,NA,TGTGCCAGCAAGGTCAGGTCTCAACCCTACGAGCAGTACTTC,CASKVRSQPYEQYF
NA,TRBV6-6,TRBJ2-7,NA,TGTGCCAGCAGTGGGGACGGAACCTACGAGCAGTACTTC,CASSGDGTYEQYF
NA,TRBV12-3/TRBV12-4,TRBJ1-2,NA,TGTGCCAGCACACCGGGGTTACGGTATGGCTACACCTTC,CASTPGLRYGYTF
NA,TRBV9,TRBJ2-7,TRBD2,TGTGCCAGCAGCGTAGGGGGCGGGGGGGCCTATGATGAGCAGTACTTC,CASSVGGGGAYDEQYF
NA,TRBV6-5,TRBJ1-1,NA,TGTGCCAGCAGTTACAAGGGAGGTACTGAAGCTTTCTTT,CASSYKGGTEAFF
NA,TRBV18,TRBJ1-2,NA,TGTGCCAGCTCACCACCTTCAATGAAGTATGGCTACACCTTC,CASSPPSMKYGYTF
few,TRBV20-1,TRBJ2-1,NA,TGCAGTGCTAGAGTTTTAGCCAATGAGCAGTTCTTC,CSARVLANEQFF
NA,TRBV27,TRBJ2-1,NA,TGTGCCAGCAGTTTATCGCGTTCAGGGCGGAATGAGCAGTTCTTC,CASSLSRSGRNEQFF
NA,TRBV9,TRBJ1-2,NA,TGTGCCAGCAGCGCAGTAGCAGGGCCCGTCTATGGCTACACCTTC,CASSAVAGPVYGYTF
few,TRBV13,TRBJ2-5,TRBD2,TGTGCCAGCAGCTTCGGGACTAGCGGGAAGACCCAGTACTTC,CASSFGTSGKTQYF
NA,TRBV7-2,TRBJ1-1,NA,TGTGCCAGCAGCTTAGATTGGGTTAGCACTGAAGCTTTCTTT,CASSLDWVSTEAFF